This is a list of T cell receptor beta chains from one sample in a study of blood T cell repertoires in COVID-19. TCRdb's table, derived via immunoSEQ multiplex PCR, lists solely in-frame clones and lacks some. This table has 200,000 to 300,000 clones, about 85% appearing once. What was sequenced was peripheral blood. These receptors came from a man aged 55 to 70 who had recovered from COVID-19. The CDR3 runs from the conserved cysteine through the conserved F or W. The D gene is left open where the match is weak. Clone size, where shown, is once, few, many, or a class for clones that have expanded.

j_call v_call d_call cdr3_length clone_size cdr3_aa cdr3_nt
TRBJ2-6 TRBV6-5 TRBD2 16 . CASSYSAGRGANVLTF TGTGCCAGCAGTTACTCAGCGGGGAGAGGGGCCAACGTCCTGACTTTC
TRBJ1-5 TRBV30 . 17 once CAWSTPRGVRGNQPQHF TGTGCCTGGAGTACTCCCCGGGGGGTTAGGGGCAATCAGCCCCAGCATTTT
TRBJ1-2 TRBV30 . 11 . CAWSVQETYTF TGTGCCTGGAGTGTACAGGAGACATACACCTTC
TRBJ2-2 TRBV6-2/TRBV6-3 TRBD2 12 few CASSREGGELFF TGTGCCAGCAGCCGGGAGGGCGGGGAGCTGTTTTTT
TRBJ2-5 TRBV9 TRBD2 20 . CASSVFSTGFLAGGQETQYF TGTGCCAGCAGCGTCTTCTCTACGGGCTTTCTAGCGGGGGGGCAGGAGACCCAGTACTTC
TRBJ1-5 TRBV30 . 14 . CAWSRSYANQPQHF TGTGCCTGGAGTAGATCCTACGCCAATCAGCCCCAGCATTTT
TRBJ2-7 TRBV3-1/TRBV3-2 TRBD2 14 . CASSPSGGGREQYF TGTGCCAGCAGCCCGAGCGGGGGGGGACGGGAGCAGTACTTC
TRBJ1-6 TRBV2 . 14 . CASVKLVVNSPLHF TGTGCCAGCGTAAAGCTCGTGGTTAATTCACCCCTCCACTTT
TRBJ1-3 TRBV2 . 13 once CASIQVSGNTIYF TGTGCCAGTATACAGGTTTCTGGAAACACCATATATTTT
TRBJ1-4 TRBV30 . 14 . CALQIHAPGGKLFF TGTGCCTTACAAATACACGCCCCTGGAGGAAAACTGTTTTTT
TRBJ1-3 TRBV7-8 TRBD1 20 . CASSFFTGTARWGAGNTIYF TGTGCCAGCAGCTTTTTCACCGGGACAGCGCGGTGGGGTGCTGGAAACACCATATATTTT
TRBJ1-5 TRBV7-2 . 14 . CASSFYRWDQPQHF TGTGCCAGCAGCTTTTACAGGTGGGATCAGCCCCAGCATTTT
TRBJ1-4 TRBV18 . 16 . CASSPPQGEVLGKLFF TGTGCCAGCTCACCACCTCAGGGCGAAGTTCTCGGAAAACTGTTTTTT
TRBJ1-6 TRBV9 . 16 . CASSVHSRSAGSPLHF TGTGCCAGCAGCGTACATTCCCGGTCCGCGGGTTCACCCCTCCACTTT
TRBJ2-7 TRBV10-2 . 15 . CASSGITTGSYEQYF TGCGCCAGCAGTGGTATAACGACGGGATCATACGAGCAGTACTTC
TRBJ1-1 TRBV27 TRBD1 14 once CASSPRTGKTEAFF TGTGCCAGCAGTCCCAGGACAGGCAAAACTGAAGCTTTCTTT